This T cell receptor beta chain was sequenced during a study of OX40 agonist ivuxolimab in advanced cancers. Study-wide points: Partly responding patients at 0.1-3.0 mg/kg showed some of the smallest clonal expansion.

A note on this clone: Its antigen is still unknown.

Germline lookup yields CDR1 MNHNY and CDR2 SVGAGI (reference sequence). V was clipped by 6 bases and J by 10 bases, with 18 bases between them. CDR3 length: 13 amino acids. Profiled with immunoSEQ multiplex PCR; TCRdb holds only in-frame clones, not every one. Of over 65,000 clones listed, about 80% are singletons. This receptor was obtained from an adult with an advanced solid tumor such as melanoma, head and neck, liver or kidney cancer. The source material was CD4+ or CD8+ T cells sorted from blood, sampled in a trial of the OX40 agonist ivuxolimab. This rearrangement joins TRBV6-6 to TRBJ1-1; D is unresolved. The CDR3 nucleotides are TGTGCCAGCAGAGACGACGGGCAGTTAGGAGCTTTCTTT. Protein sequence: CASRDDGQLGAFF.